The present T cell receptor (beta chain) was sequenced within a study of blood T cells in healthy people across ages. Study results and limitations: Diversity was higher, and naive CD4+ cells more numerous, in long-lived donors than in aged donors.

A sample-barcoded 5' primer and a J-beta primer mix were used in a second PCR of roughly 7 to 11 cycles. Every sample gave at least 2.5 million paired-end reads containing CDR3. One entry per CDR3 protein, called by TCRdb with MiXCR from the 5' RACE reads. The sample lists 1.2 million to 1.5 million distinct CDR3 sequences, roughly 40% occurring once. The extraction recovered at least 5 micrograms of total RNA per sample. For this clonotype: Antigen: not known.

The CDR3 covers 12 residues. Germline lookup yields CDR1 GTSNPN and CDR2 SVGIG (reference sequence). V lost 3 bases, J lost 11 bases, and 16 bases lay in between. The source of this sequence is a woman aged 18-30 years in good health. The chain couples TRBV30 to TRBJ2-5, with D tentatively TRBD1 (6 bases). Specimen: blood. The CDR3 nucleotides are TGTGCCTGGAGGCCCCTAGGGGGTGAGCAGTACTTC. Encoded protein: CAWRPLGGEQYF.